One and the same sample provided the 22 T cell receptor beta chains below, sequenced in a study of blood T cell repertoires in COVID-19. Some clones are missing from TCRdb's copy, which holds only in-frame ones; the method was immunoSEQ multiplex PCR. The sample consists of roughly 38,000 clones, around four fifths of them appearing once. The material sequenced was peripheral blood. The source of these receptors is a human donor in a cohort sampled during active COVID-19.

This rearrangement joins TRBV11-3 to TRBJ1-5, with D perhaps matching TRBD1 (5 bases). V was pared by 2 bases and J by 6 bases, with 23 bases between. Looked up from germline, CDR1 is SGHNT and CDR2 is YENEEA. CDR3 length equals 18 residues. In DNA form, the CDR3 reads TGTGCCAGCAGCTTACCCCCCCAGGGTTTCTTCAATAGTCAGCCCCAGCATTTT. Translation gives CASSLPPQGFFNSQPQHF. The full variable domain, in which reference TRBV11-3 and TRBJ1-5 provide the parts outside the CDR3, is EAGVVQSPRYKIIEKKQPVAFWCNPISGHNTLYWYLQNLGQGPELLIRYENEEAVDDSQLPKDRFSAERLKGVDSTLKIQPAELGDSAVYLCASSLPPQGFFNSQPQHFGDGTRLSIL.

This clone was seen just once. The chain joins TRBV5-1 to TRBJ2-2, with TRBD2 matching over 7 bases. Germline trimming cut 2 bases from V and 4 bases from J; bases unmatched to any gene: 5. This CDR3 region has 15 residues. Germline lookup yields CDR1 SGHRS and CDR2 YFSETQ. Here the CDR3 DNA reads TGCGCCAGCAGCTTCGGTGGGGGGGGCACCGGGGAGCTGTTTTTT. Translated, it gives CASSFGGGGTGELFF.

This clone was counted a single time. This chain uses TRBV3-1 (or the pseudogene TRBV3-2) with TRBJ2-1; weak D call: TRBD1 (6 bases). This CDR3 comprises 15 residues. Trimming stripped 4 bases from V and 0 bases from J, with 10 bases between. Germline assignment: CDR1 LGHDT and CDR2 YNNKEL (reference sequence). The CDR3, as DNA: TGTGCCAGCAGCCCCCAGACAGGCTCCTACAATGAGCAGTTCTTC. Its protein product is CASSPQTGSYNEQFF.

As concerns this clone: This same CDR3 is encoded by further DNA sequences in the sample. The chain links TRBV7-3 to TRBJ1-1; D is unclear. The germline gives CDR1 SGHTA, CDR2 FQGTGA. There are 13 residues in the CDR3. V lost 3 bases to trimming and J lost 3 bases, with 8 bases between them. The CDR3 nucleotides are TGTGCCAGCAGCTTGCGGCGGGACACTGAAGCTTTCTTT. Translated: CASSLRRDTEAFF.

The genes are TRBV7-2 and TRBJ2-3, with a weak D call TRBD1 (7 bases). V was cut by 3 bases and J by 4 bases, with 14 bases left in between. Looked up from germline, CDR1 is SGHTA and CDR2 is FQGNSA. The CDR3 is 15 residues long. CDR3 residues: CASSFRGAVSDTQYF. The CDR3 DNA follows: TGTGCCAGCAGCTTCAGGGGGGCCGTTTCAGATACGCAGTATTTT.

The chain employs TRBV7-9 and TRBJ2-1; possible D gene TRBD1, 6 bases. CDR1 and CDR2 from the germline V gene are SEHNR and FQNEAQ (reference sequence). The CDR3 length is 15 residues. V gave up 3 bases and J gave up 2 bases, with 11 bases separating them. The CDR3 nucleotides are TGTGCCAGCAGCTTCAGGGGCCGAACCTACAATGAGCAGTTCTTC. It specifies CASSFRGRTYNEQFF. Drawing the rest from reference TRBV7-9 and TRBJ2-1, the complete variable domain is DTGVSQNPRHKITKRGQNVTFRCDPISEHNRLYWYRQTLGQGPEFLTYFQNEAQLEKSRLLSDRFSAERPKGSFSTLEIQRTEQGDSAMYLCASSFRGRTYNEQFFGPGTRLTVL.

The rearrangement uses TRBV7-3 and TRBJ2-1; a weak D match, TRBD2 (7 bases). Germline values: CDR1 SGHTA, CDR2 FQGTGA. V was clipped by 5 bases and J by 7 bases, with 21 bases between them. CDR3 size: 16 residues. CDR3 protein: CASSLQGRGIKNEQFF. The CDR3 DNA is TGTGCCAGCAGCCTTCAGGGGCGGGGGATCAAAAATGAGCAGTTCTTC.

The rearrangement links TRBV29-1 to TRBJ2-7; a possible D gene is TRBD1 (6 bases). V was cut by 4 bases and J by 5 bases, with 12 bases left in between. Looked up from germline, CDR1 is SQVTM and CDR2 is ANQGSEA. CDR3 length equals 12 residues. This chain's CDR3 is CSVGWTANEQYF. CDR3 in DNA: TGCAGCGTTGGCTGGACAGCCAACGAGCAGTACTTC.

The V gene is TRBV4-3, the J gene TRBJ1-2, with 8 nucleotides matching TRBD1. The V gene's germline CDR1 is LGHNA and CDR2 YSLEER. This CDR3 has 13 residues. J gave up 1 base and V 9 bases, and 4 bases lay outside the gene matches. CDR3 DNA sequence: TGCGCCAGTGCGACAGGGGTTAACTATGGCTACACCTTC. Its translation is CASATGVNYGYTF.

The rearrangement links TRBV5-8 to TRBJ2-7; tentative D call: TRBD1 (6 bases). The V end lost 10 bases, the J end lost 0 bases, and 14 bases lay between the germline ends. The CDR3 is made up of 13 amino acids. In germline, CDR1 is SGHTS, CDR2 YDEGEE. The CDR3 region is CAGTGQNSYEQYF. CDR3 nucleotides: TGTGCCGGCACCGGACAGAACTCCTACGAGCAGTACTTC.

On this clone itself: The germline gene is not matched at one end of the junction; a read error may be the cause. The genes are TRBV7-7 and TRBJ2-2, with D unclear. Per the germline V gene, CDR1 is SSHAT and CDR2 is FNYEAQ (reference sequence). The CDR3 is 14 residues long. CDR3 DNA: TGTGCTAGCAGCTTACAGCGGAACACCGGGGAGCTGTTTTTT. This sequence encodes CASSLQRNTGELFF.

This chain joins TRBV10-3 and TRBJ1-4; maybe TRBD1 (6 bases). This CDR3 has 15 residues. Looked up from germline, CDR1 is ENHRY and CDR2 is SYGVKD. Deletions cut 2 bases from V and 7 bases from J, with 14 bases between. CDR3 residues: CAISENKGVGEKLFF. CDR3 coding DNA: TGTGCCATCAGTGAGAATAAGGGGGTGGGTGAAAAACTGTTTTTT.

J is TRBJ2-7 and V is TRBV6-1; perhaps TRBD2 as D (5 bases). CDR3 size: 15 residues. Trimming took 3 bases from V and 2 from J, leaving 14 bases between them. Germline lookup yields CDR1 MNHNS and CDR2 SASEGT. For the CDR3, the DNA is TGTGCCAGCAGTGAGACGTACGGGATTACCTACGAGCAGTACTTC. It encodes CASSETYGITYEQYF.

This rearrangement joins TRBV5-8 to TRBJ2-7; 8 positions match TRBD1. Germline assignment: CDR1 SGHTS and CDR2 YDEGEE. V trimming: 0 bases; J trimming: 3 bases; junction bases outside the gene matches: 2. The CDR3 consists of 14 residues. CDR3 loop: CASSLAGGLYEQYF. The CDR3 bases are TGTGCCAGCAGCTTGGCAGGGGGCCTCTACGAGCAGTACTTC.

The genes are TRBV4-2 and TRBJ2-5; 8 nucleotides align to TRBD2. CDR1 LGHNA and CDR2 YNFKEQ come from the germline V gene. Losses at the gene ends were 4 bases for V and 4 bases for J; bases not matched to a gene: 8. The CDR3 consists of 15 residues. CDR3 coding DNA: TGTGCCAGCAGCCCGGGGGGGGTCAGAGGAGAGACCCAGTACTTC. Translated: CASSPGGVRGETQYF.

This chain connects TRBV12-3 or TRBV12-4 to TRBJ1-2, with unresolved D. The CDR3 is made up of 13 amino acids. Trimming removed 5 bases at V and 3 bases at J, with 10 bases between. CDR3 coding DNA: TGTGCCAGCAGTCCCGGAGGCCACTATGGCTACACCTTC. Protein: CASSPGGHYGYTF.

CDR3 nucleotides: TGTGCCAGCAGCGCGACCGGGACTAGCGGGGCTGGGGCCAACGTCCTGACTTTC. It encodes CASSATGTSGAGANVLTF. V and J are TRBV9 and TRBJ2-6; 13 bases agree with TRBD2. The germline CDR1 and CDR2 sequences are SGDLS and YYNGEE. The CDR3 spans 18 residues. The trim removed 3 bases at V and 2 bases at J, leaving 5 bases unmatched.

V and J are TRBV12-3 or TRBV12-4 and TRBJ2-3; D is undetermined. The CDR3 contains 12 residues. V lost 3 bases, J lost 6 bases, and 7 bases lay in between. In DNA form, the CDR3 reads TGTGCCAGCAGTTTCAAGAGCGATACGCAGTATTTT. This gives the protein CASSFKSDTQYF.

The chain couples TRBV10-3 to TRBJ1-2, with 8 bases identical to TRBD1. V lost 2 bases and J lost 7; bases outside the gene matches: 3. The CDR3 has 13 amino acids. In germline, CDR1 is ENHRY, CDR2 SYGVKD. CDR3 bases: TGTGCCATCAGTGAGGCGGACAGGGCTGGCTACACCTTC. It codes for CAISEADRAGYTF.

V gene TRBV11-2 combines with J gene TRBJ2-7; TRBD1 matches at 12 bases. V was pared by 6 bases and J by 3 bases, with 6 bases of the junction left unmatched. CDR3 length: 15 amino acids. Germline V CDR1 and CDR2: SGHAT, FQNNGV. CDR3 DNA sequence: TGTGCCAGCAGACCCGGGACAGGGGGCATCTACGAGCAGTACTTC. Protein product: CASRPGTGGIYEQYF. Full variable domain (missing parts from reference TRBV11-2 and TRBJ2-7): EAGVAQSPRYKIIEKRQSVAFWCNPISGHATLYWYQQILGQGPKLLIQFQNNGVVDDSQLPKDRFSAERLKGVDSTLKIQPAKLEDSAVYLCASRPGTGGIYEQYFGPGTRLTVT.

This clone was seen a single time. The chain couples TRBV4-2 to TRBJ2-1, with 11 bases aligning to TRBD2. Germline V lookup: CDR1 LGHNA, CDR2 YNFKEQ. The length of the CDR3 is 20 residues. V was clipped by 0 bases and J by 7 bases; unmatched bases: 17. CDR3 protein: CASSQEPPVSGGASRNEQFF. The CDR3 DNA sequence: TGTGCCAGCAGCCAAGAACCCCCCGTTAGCGGGGGGGCGTCGAGGAATGAGCAGTTCTTC.

V usage is TRBV19 and J usage is TRBJ2-6; no definite D call. The germline gives CDR1 LNHDA, CDR2 SQIVND (reference sequence). The ends were cut back, 3 bases at V and 0 bases at J, with 3 bases in the middle. The CDR3 length is 14 residues. The CDR3 nucleotides are TGTGCCAGTAGTATCGGCTCTGGGGCCAACGTCCTGACTTTC. It translates to CASSIGSGANVLTF.